This TCR beta chain was observed in a study of cytomegalovirus exposure and HLA in healthy donors. Germline assignment: CDR1 SGHKS and CDR2 YYEKEE (reference sequence). The CDR3 consists of 16 residues. V shed 3 bases and J 0 bases; nucleotides not matched to a gene: 4. Study findings and constraints: TCR beta chain V- and J-gene trimming was linked, in a later analysis, to a missense variant in DCLRE1C.

The PCR contained 60 Vbeta and 13 Jbeta primers. The authors' processing: Some 10 million of some 80 million unique TCR beta chains were shared, per a later count. Generated by immunoSEQ multiplex PCR, the TCRdb table keeps only in-frame clones and is missing some. From that table come the V and J calls and clone size; the DNA was used to work out D and trimming. The sample carries tens of thousands of clones, 70% to 85% recorded once. This clone is a singleton in its sample. Its antigen is undetermined. This sequence was found in a woman under 30 in good health and CMV-seropositive. The rearrangement links TRBV5-5 to TRBJ1-1, with 11 nucleotides matching TRBD1. The sequenced material came from PBMCs. The CDR3 region has the DNA TGTGCCAGCAGCTCCGGGACAGGGGGTATGAACACTGAAGCTTTCTTT. Translation: CASSSGTGGMNTEAFF.